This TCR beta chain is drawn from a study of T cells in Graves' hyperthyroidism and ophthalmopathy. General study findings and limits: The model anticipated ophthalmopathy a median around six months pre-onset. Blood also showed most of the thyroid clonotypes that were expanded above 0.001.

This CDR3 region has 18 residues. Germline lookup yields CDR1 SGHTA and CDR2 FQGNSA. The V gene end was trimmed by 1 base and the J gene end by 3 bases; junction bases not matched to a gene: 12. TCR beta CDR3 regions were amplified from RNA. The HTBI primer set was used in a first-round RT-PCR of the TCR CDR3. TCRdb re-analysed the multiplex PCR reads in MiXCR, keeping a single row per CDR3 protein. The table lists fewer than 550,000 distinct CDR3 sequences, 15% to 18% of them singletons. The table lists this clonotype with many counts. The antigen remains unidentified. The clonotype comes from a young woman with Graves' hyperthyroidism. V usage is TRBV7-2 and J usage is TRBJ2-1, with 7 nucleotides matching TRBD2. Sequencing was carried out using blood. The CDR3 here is CASSLVGYSAGSYNEQFF. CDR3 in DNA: TGTGCCAGCAGCTTAGTGGGATACTCAGCGGGGAGCTACAATGAGCAGTTCTTC.